This entry lists 26 T cell receptor beta chains sequenced from one sample in a study of T cells in Graves' hyperthyroidism and ophthalmopathy. Researchers amplified the TCR beta CDR3 regions from RNA transcripts. Initially, a first-round RT-PCR of the TCR CDR3 employed the HTBI primer set. TCRdb re-called the multiplex PCR reads through MiXCR, storing one row per CDR3 protein. The sample has 500,000 to 650,000 distinct CDR3 sequences; around 15% are singletons. Source material: blood. These receptors were collected from a woman aged 50 to 60 with Graves' ophthalmopathy.

This chain links TRBV5-5 with TRBJ2-5; tentatively, D is TRBD1 (6 bases). The ends were cut back, 4 bases at V and 5 bases at J, with 15 bases in the middle. The CDR3 consists of 14 residues. Germline values: CDR1 SGHKS, CDR2 YYEKEE (reference sequence). The CDR3 reads CASSQRQAEETQYF. The DNA for the CDR3 is TGTGCCAGCAGCCAAAGACAGGCCGAGGAGACCCAGTACTTC.

The chain combines TRBV9 with TRBJ2-7, with 10 nucleotides matching TRBD1. Trimming cost V 2 bases and J 1 base; bases outside gene matches: 6. This CDR3 region has 16 residues. CDR1 and CDR2 (germline): SGDLS, YYNGEE. The CDR3: CASSVQRDRGSYEQYF. CDR3 coding DNA: TGTGCCAGCAGCGTCCAGAGGGACAGGGGTTCCTACGAGCAGTACTTC.

This clonotype has at least ten counts. This chain joins TRBV7-2 and TRBJ2-7; 7 positions agree with TRBD2. The CDR3 has 15 residues. Germline V CDR1 and CDR2: SGHTA, FQGNSA. J was trimmed by 1 base and V by 0 bases; bases with no gene match: 3. CDR3 sequence reads: CASSLAGGLSYEQYF. The CDR3 coding sequence is TGTGCCAGCAGCTTAGCCGGGGGACTATCCTACGAGCAGTACTTC.

This clonotype was recorded at least ten times. CDR3 DNA: TGTGCCAGCAGCTTATGGCTAACCGGGGAGCTGTTTTTT. This codes for CASSLWLTGELFF. The genes are TRBV7-9 and TRBJ2-2; D ambiguous. V was trimmed by 2 bases and J by 5 bases, leaving 6 bases between them. The CDR3 is 13 residues long. Germline CDR1 reads SEHNR; CDR2 reads FQNEAQ (reference sequence).

The chain combines TRBV9 with TRBJ2-2; the match to TRBD2 covers 8 bases. The CDR3 totals 19 residues. V trimming: 1 base; J trimming: 3 bases; junction bases outside the gene matches: 14. Germline-derived CDR1 and CDR2 are SGDLS and YYNGEE. The CDR3 sequence is CASSVKGGAAGGYTGELFF. CDR3 bases: TGTGCCAGCAGCGTAAAGGGTGGAGCGGCGGGAGGTTACACCGGGGAGCTGTTTTTT.

This clonotype was detected a few times. The chain employs TRBV9 and TRBJ1-2; D possibly corresponds to TRBD1 (6 bases). Looked up from germline, CDR1 is SGDLS and CDR2 is YYNGEE. The CDR3 is 15 amino acids. V dropped 2 bases and J dropped 7 bases, with 18 bases sitting between them. The CDR3 coding sequence is TGTGCCAGCAGCGTGGACGCAGGGGCGCGGGGTGGCTACACCTTC. Translated: CASSVDAGARGGYTF.

Remarks on this clonotype: One junction end disagrees with the germline gene, perhaps due to a read error. The chain recombines TRBV3-1 with TRBJ1-4; 10 positions agree with TRBD1. This CDR3 comprises 18 residues. Looked up from germline, CDR1 is LGHDT and CDR2 is YNNKEL (reference sequence). The CDR3 loop is CVSSQGPGQGVANEKLFF. The CDR3 DNA follows: TGTGTCAGCAGCCAAGGCCCTGGACAGGGGGTTGCTAATGAAAAACTGTTTTTT.

This clonotype showed up many times. The rearrangement uses TRBV7-6 and TRBJ2-3; weak D call: TRBD2 (6 bases). From germline, CDR1 is SGHVS and CDR2 FNYEAQ. Trimming pared 5 bases from V and 2 bases from J, leaving 14 bases between. CDR3 length: 15 residues. The CDR3 DNA reads TGTGCCAGCAGCCAGATGGGGGACTTCACAGATACGCAGTATTTT. Protein: CASSQMGDFTDTQYF.

This clonotype has at least ten counts. This sequence joins TRBV28 and TRBJ1-2; TRBD1 is a possible D gene (5 bases). The V end lost 6 bases, the J end lost 3 bases, and 14 bases lay between the germline ends. Germline values: CDR1 MDHEN, CDR2 SYDVKM. The CDR3 runs to 14 residues. CDR3 residues: CASRYERGYYGYTF. The CDR3 coding sequence is TGTGCCAGCAGATATGAACGGGGGTACTATGGCTACACCTTC.

The count of this clonotype is one. The V gene is TRBV9, the J gene TRBJ2-1; TRBD1 aligns across 7 bases. Germline V lookup: CDR1 SGDLS, CDR2 YYNGEE. With 0 bases clipped from V and 7 bases from J, the junction kept 7 bases outside the gene matches. CDR3 length: 15 residues. The CDR3 DNA follows: TGTGCCAGCAGCGTAGTGCTAGGGGGCTTGAATGAGCAGTTCTTC. Its translation is CASSVVLGGLNEQFF.

This clonotype was observed many times. This chain links TRBV7-8 with TRBJ2-7; 14 nucleotides line up with TRBD2. This CDR3 region has 16 residues. V was clipped by 5 bases and J by 4 bases; unmatched bases: 7. Germline CDR1 is SGHVS and CDR2 is FQNEAQ. The CDR3: CASSPWTSGRKYEQYF. Here the CDR3 DNA reads TGTGCCAGCAGCCCCTGGACTAGCGGGAGGAAATACGAGCAGTACTTC.

The table lists this clonotype with many counts. This chain links TRBV28 with TRBJ2-6; TRBD2 aligns across 10 bases. Losses at the gene ends were 4 bases for V and 5 bases for J; bases not matched to a gene: 8. The CDR3 contains 17 residues. Germline lookup yields CDR1 MDHEN and CDR2 SYDVKM. This CDR3 reads CASSSAGLAERANVLTF. As DNA, the CDR3 is TGTGCCAGCAGTTCGGCCGGACTAGCGGAAAGGGCCAACGTCCTGACTTTC.

There are a few counts of this clonotype. This CDR3 is CATNAQPYANYGYTF. CDR3 coding DNA: TGTGCCACCAACGCACAGCCTTACGCTAACTATGGCTACACCTTC. The genes are TRBV15 and TRBJ1-2; D is undetermined. The CDR3 has 15 amino acids. The germline V and J ends were trimmed by 7 bases and 0 bases, with 15 bases remaining between them. The germline V gene has CDR1 LNHNV and CDR2 YYDKDF (reference sequence).

This rearrangement joins TRBV7-2 to TRBJ2-3; 8 bases align to TRBD2. V trimming: 2 bases; J trimming: 6 bases; junction bases outside the gene matches: 4. This CDR3 spans 14 amino acids. Germline CDR1 is SGHTA and CDR2 is FQGNSA. The CDR3 DNA is TGTGCCAGCAGCTTACAGCGGGAGTCCGATACGCAGTATTTT. It encodes CASSLQRESDTQYF.

The table lists this clonotype with many counts. The chain couples TRBV11-2 to TRBJ2-7; 8 bases agree with TRBD2. The CDR3 is made up of 13 amino acids. Germline-derived CDR1 and CDR2 are SGHAT and FQNNGV. V lost 7 bases and J lost 2; bases outside the gene matches: 4. CDR3 coding DNA: TGTGCCAGCACCGGGACTAGAGCCTACGAGCAGTACTTC. Amino acids: CASTGTRAYEQYF.

Ten or more counts support this clonotype. This chain uses TRBV20-1 with TRBJ1-6; perhaps TRBD1 as D (6 bases). Germline V gene data show CDR1 as DFQATT and CDR2 as SNEGSKA (reference sequence). The V end lost 0 bases, the J end lost 3 bases, and 18 bases lay between the germline ends. The length of the CDR3 is 18 residues. The CDR3 DNA sequence: TGCAGTGCTAGAGAGAGTTCCAGGGGTTTTGTCTATAATTCACCCCTCCACTTT. This codes for CSARESSRGFVYNSPLHF.

This clonotype was counted a few times. J is TRBJ1-4 and V is TRBV6-1, with D perhaps matching TRBD1 (6 bases). CDR1 is MNHNS and CDR2 is SASEGT in the germline V gene. The V end lost 6 bases, the J end lost 8 bases, and 13 bases lay between the germline ends. The CDR3 has 13 amino acids. CDR3 protein: CASRGNRAEKLFF. As DNA, the CDR3 is TGTGCCAGCAGGGGCAACAGGGCCGAAAAACTGTTTTTT.

This clonotype appeared a few times. This chain joins TRBV4-2 and TRBJ2-1, with 11 bases fitting TRBD2. Trimming at V came to 3 bases and at J to 5 bases, leaving 9 bases not matched to a gene. From germline, CDR1 is LGHNA and CDR2 YNFKEQ. The CDR3 consists of 17 residues. CDR3: CASSHDLAGGPHNEQFF. For the CDR3, the DNA is TGTGCCAGCAGCCACGACCTAGCGGGAGGTCCCCACAATGAGCAGTTCTTC.

This clonotype was found many times. This chain connects TRBV7-2 to TRBJ2-7, with 7 bases aligning to TRBD1. The V gene end was trimmed by 1 base and the J gene end by 5 bases; junction bases not matched to a gene: 5. Germline V gene sequence: CDR1 SGHTA, CDR2 FQGNSA. The CDR3 runs to 14 residues. The CDR3 sequence is CASSLDRGYHEQYF. CDR3 DNA sequence: TGTGCCAGCAGCTTAGACAGGGGTTACCACGAGCAGTACTTC.

V is TRBV20-1 and J is TRBJ2-3; D remains unclear. Trimming took 1 base from V and 4 from J, leaving 12 bases between them. Germline-derived CDR1 and CDR2 are DFQATT and SNEGSKA (reference sequence). The length of the CDR3 is 14 residues. CDR3 amino acids: CSARVGQLADTQYF. The CDR3 bases are TGCAGTGCTAGAGTGGGCCAGCTGGCAGATACGCAGTATTTT.

The sample holds many counts of this clonotype. The V gene is TRBV2, the J gene TRBJ1-5; TRBD1 agrees at 7 bases. From germline, CDR1 is SNHLY and CDR2 FYNNEI. This CDR3 is built from 13 residues. V was clipped by 8 bases and J by 7 bases; unmatched bases: 8. The CDR3 here is CASDRQGQQPQHF. In DNA form, the CDR3 reads TGTGCCAGCGACAGACAGGGTCAGCAGCCCCAGCATTTT. Full variable domain (remainder filled in from reference TRBV2 and TRBJ1-5): EPEVTQTPSHQVTQMGQEVILRCVPISNHLYFYWYRQILGQKVEFLVSFYNNEISEKSEIFDDQFSVERPDGSNFTLKIRSTKLEDSAMYFCASDRQGQQPQHFGDGTRLSIL.

V is TRBV19 and J is TRBJ2-1; D ambiguous. V was cut by 0 bases and J by 6 bases, with 6 bases left in between. This CDR3 comprises 13 residues. Germline assignment: CDR1 LNHDA and CDR2 SQIVND (reference sequence). CDR3 amino acids: CASSIEWGNEQFF. The CDR3 nucleotides read TGTGCCAGTAGTATAGAGTGGGGCAATGAGCAGTTCTTC.

This chain uses TRBV12-3 or TRBV12-4 with TRBJ2-2, with TRBD2 matching 14 bases. The V segment lost 1 base and the J segment 4 bases; nucleotides outside the gene matches: 11. The CDR3 consists of 20 residues. The CDR3 reads CASSLGAGLAGDWGTGELFF. The CDR3 region has the DNA TGTGCCAGCAGTTTAGGGGCGGGACTAGCGGGAGATTGGGGCACCGGGGAGCTGTTTTTT.

The chain employs TRBV28 and TRBJ2-7; possibly TRBD1 or TRBD2 for D (5 bases each). Germline V CDR1 and CDR2: MDHEN, SYDVKM. V lost 2 bases, J lost 4 bases, and 18 bases lay in between. The CDR3 length is 16 residues. The CDR3 reads CASSLLGPPETYEQYF. CDR3 in DNA: TGTGCCAGCAGTTTACTGGGACCACCCGAGACTTACGAGCAGTACTTC.

Worth noting for this clonotype: Since a much larger clone is just one base distant, this may be a read error. The chain recombines TRBV3-1 with TRBJ2-5, with 8 bases that match TRBD2. CDR3 length: 15 residues. CDR1 and CDR2 from the germline V gene are LGHDT and YNNKEL (reference sequence). Unmatched junction bases numbered 5, after V lost 4 bases and J lost 1 base. The CDR3 nucleotides read TGTGCCAGCAGCCCCGGACTAGCAACCCAAGAGACCCAGTACTTC. This translates into CASSPGLATQETQYF.

J is TRBJ2-7 and V is TRBV10-3; 7 bases fit TRBD2. V dropped 5 bases and J dropped 3; count of bases not matched to a gene: 10. The CDR3 contains 15 residues. Germline lookup yields CDR1 ENHRY and CDR2 SYGVKD. CDR3 protein: CAISPGGGELYEQYF. In DNA form, the CDR3 reads TGTGCCATCAGTCCGGGAGGAGGGGAGCTCTACGAGCAGTACTTC.